This T cell receptor beta chain was recorded in a study of blood T cell repertoires in COVID-19. Study-level information: In each case, the material was cDNA or gDNA derived from T cells, B-cell-depleted T cells, or PBMCs.

Libraries were prepared by immunoSEQ multiplex PCR; TCRdb keeps only in-frame clonotypes and omits some of them. The sample lists about 270,000 clones; roughly 85% were seen once. The germline CDR1 and CDR2 sequences are KGHSH and LQKENI. The CDR3 consists of 16 residues. The V end lost 3 bases, the J end lost 0 bases, and 14 bases lay between the germline ends. The chain has TRBV18 and TRBJ1-1; possibly TRBD1 for D (6 bases). The material sequenced was peripheral blood. The sequence derives from a woman aged 70-85 years with acute or convalescent COVID-19. The CDR3 region has the DNA TGTGCCAGCTCACCTCCAGCAACAGGGTTGAACACTGAAGCTTTCTTT. Translation: CASSPPATGLNTEAFF.